This T cell receptor (beta chain) was sequenced during a study of molecular identifiers for immune sequencing clone quantification. Study-wide findings and caveats: Molecules of identical TCR sharing a barcode could underestimate highly expanded clone sizes. Beyond 20 RNA copies, clones held over 99% of effector molecules, compared with under 1% in naive cells.

Concerning this clonotype itself: Antigen specificity is unknown.

V shed 4 bases and J 2 bases; nucleotides not matched to a gene: 3. CDR1 is SQVTM, CDR2 ANQGSEA, per germline. CDR3 length equals 14 residues. TCRdb re-called the PCR reads through MiXCR, storing one row per CDR3 protein. The sample includes tens of thousands of distinct CDR3 sequences, more than 20% of them seen just once. Input material: naive CD8+ T cells from blood, with Jurkat cell RNA spiked in. The subset denotes: FACS-sorted CD8+CD4-CCR7+CD45RA+ naive T cells. The gene calls are TRBV29-1 and TRBJ2-1; 9 bases map to TRBD2. The receptor comes from a human donor in good health. Some libraries in this study had Jurkat cell RNA spiked in. The DNA of the CDR3 is TGCAGCGTTGTAGCGGGGGAGACCTACAATGAGCAGTTCTTC. As protein: CSVVAGETYNEQFF.